Reported below is one T cell receptor (beta chain). This record comes from a study of early T cells in non-severe SARS-CoV-2 infection. Looking at the study overall: Sequencing of unsorted whole blood was done on bulk RNA, leaving chains unpaired.

Individual cDNA molecules were tagged with unique molecular identifiers. TCRdb reprocessed the 5' RACE reads with MiXCR, giving one entry per CDR3 protein. The data show around 100,000 distinct CDR3 sequences, with about an eighth seen just once and approximately 6% held by the top ten. Deletions cut 3 bases from V and 5 bases from J, with 18 bases between. CDR1 KGHDR and CDR2 SFDVKD come from the germline V gene. The CDR3 consists of 17 residues. The chain recombines TRBV24-1 with TRBJ2-2; the D gene is possibly TRBD1 (6 bases). The sample was whole blood. The receptor was isolated from an adult who was a healthcare worker with PCR-confirmed SARS-CoV-2 infection or an uninfected control (not recorded which). Here the CDR3 DNA reads TGTGCCACCAGTGATCATTTAACGTACAGGGAGACCGGGGAGCTGTTTTTT. This sequence encodes CATSDHLTYRETGELFF.